What follows are 12 T cell receptor beta chains derived from one specimen sequenced in a study of technical replicates of blood from a handful of donors. The table came from immunoSEQ multiplex PCR; TCRdb's copy has only in-frame clones and leaves some out. The top ten clones hold approximately 0.2% of a sample with 60,000 to 85,000 clones, nearly 98% of them seen once. Input material: T cells isolated from PBMCs. The receptors originated from a human donor in good health.

The V call is TRBV15, the J call TRBJ2-7, with unresolved D. With 0 bases removed from V and 3 bases from J, the gap between germline ends came to 15 bases. CDR1 and CDR2 from the germline V gene are LNHNV and YYDKDF (reference sequence). This CDR3 contains 16 residues. CDR3 sequence reads: CATSRDPSIISYEQYF. CDR3 coding DNA: TGTGCCACCAGCAGAGATCCTTCAATCATCAGCTACGAGCAGTACTTC.

The chain links TRBV11-3 to TRBJ2-7; TRBD2 agrees at 9 bases. The CDR3 is 14 residues long. Germline loops: CDR1 SGHNT, CDR2 YENEEA. V lost 4 bases, J lost 1 base, and 2 bases stayed unmatched. CDR3 DNA: TGTGCCAGCAGCTCAGCGGGGGGATCCTACGAGCAGTACTTC. Translation gives CASSSAGGSYEQYF.

The rearrangement joins TRBV4-1 to TRBJ1-4; D unresolved. The germline V gene encodes CDR1 MGHRA and CDR2 YSYEKL. CDR3 length: 15 amino acids. V was cut by 3 bases and J by 0 bases, with 8 bases left in between. This CDR3 reads CASSQSGATNEKLFF. The CDR3 DNA reads TGCGCCAGCAGCCAGAGCGGGGCAACTAATGAAAAACTGTTTTTT.

This chain joins TRBV6-1 and TRBJ1-1, with D uncertain. From germline, CDR1 is MNHNS and CDR2 SASEGT. CDR3 length: 13 amino acids. V lost 4 bases, J lost 6 bases, and 12 bases lay in between. The CDR3 bases are TGTGCCAGCAGTGTAACGGAGAAGGCTGAAGCTTTCTTT. The encoded protein is CASSVTEKAEAFF.

This rearrangement joins TRBV7-8 to TRBJ1-5; TRBD1 matches 10 bases. Germline V gives CDR1 SGHVS, CDR2 FQNEAQ. J was trimmed by 3 bases and V by 4 bases; bases with no gene match: 12. The CDR3 runs 18 residues. DNA for the CDR3: TGTGCCAGCAGCTCCCAATTGGGGACAGGGGAACCCAATCAGCCCCAGCATTTT. Translating gives CASSSQLGTGEPNQPQHF.

This chain uses TRBV7-9 with TRBJ1-3, with 10 positions matching TRBD1. The CDR3 is made up of 13 amino acids. V trimming: 5 bases; J trimming: 7 bases; junction bases outside the gene matches: 2. Germline V gene lookup returns CDR1 SEHNR and CDR2 FQNEAQ (reference sequence). The CDR3: CASSQGQGNTIYF. Written as DNA, the CDR3 is TGTGCCAGCAGCCAGGGACAGGGGAACACCATATATTTT.

This chain links TRBV4-1 with TRBJ2-3; D not certain. The V and J ends lost 4 bases and 6 bases respectively, with 14 bases between them. Germline lookup yields CDR1 MGHRA and CDR2 YSYEKL. CDR3 size: 14 residues. The CDR3 DNA reads TGCGCCAGCAGCCCCTCTCAGTTCCTGGATACGCAGTATTTT. Its protein product is CASSPSQFLDTQYF.

The count of this clone is one. CDR3 residues: CASSLSGSTDTQYF. The DNA of the CDR3 is TGTGCCAGCAGTTTGAGCGGGAGCACAGATACGCAGTATTTT. The genes are TRBV28 and TRBJ2-3; perhaps TRBD2 as D (6 bases). This CDR3 has 14 residues. Germline CDR1 is MDHEN and CDR2 is SYDVKM. V was cut by 3 bases and J by 0 bases, with 7 bases left in between.

The rearrangement joins TRBV9 to TRBJ2-1; the match to TRBD2 covers 16 bases. After removal of 6 bases from V and 1 base from J, the junction contained 13 bases not matched to a gene. The CDR3 runs to 20 residues. The germline CDR1 and CDR2 sequences are SGDLS and YYNGEE. CDR3 protein: CASTLGLAGGPRGSYNEQFF. The CDR3 DNA is TGTGCCAGCACCTTGGGACTAGCGGGGGGGCCTCGGGGGTCCTACAATGAGCAGTTCTTC.

The chain links TRBV10-3 to TRBJ2-3; 7 bases are shared with TRBD2. This CDR3 has 13 amino acids. Looked up from germline, CDR1 is ENHRY and CDR2 is SYGVKD. The V and J ends lost 7 bases and 3 bases, in that order; junction bases with no gene match: 4. The CDR3 region is CAITLSGTDTQYF. The CDR3 DNA is TGTGCCATCACACTTAGCGGGACAGATACGCAGTATTTT.

The CDR3: CASSLGRVYTEAFF. Written as DNA, the CDR3 is TGTGCCAGCAGCTTGGGCAGGGTTTACACTGAAGCTTTCTTT. The chain couples TRBV5-6 to TRBJ1-1, with a possible D match to TRBD1 (5 bases). CDR3 length: 14 residues. Germline loops: CDR1 SGHDT, CDR2 YYEEEE. V was shortened by 0 bases and J by 3 bases, with 9 bases between the two germline ends.

V gene TRBV21-1 combines with J gene TRBJ2-1; the DNA was not compared with TRBD1, the D call given in the table. TRBV21-1 is recorded as a pseudogene. The CDR3 runs 16 residues. For the CDR3, the DNA is TGTGCCAGCAGCAAAGCCAGGGTCCCCACTTACAATGAGCAGTTCTTC. Translated, it gives CASSKARVPTYNEQFF.